The 11 T cell receptor beta chains reported below all come from one sample, sequenced in a study of identical twins. TCRdb re-derived calls from the 5' RACE reads in MiXCR, one entry per CDR3 protein. The repertoire holds roughly 710,000 distinct CDR3 sequences, with around 6.1% as singletons. Sequenced material: naive T cells sorted from blood. The source of these receptors is a man aged 18-30 years in good health.

This clonotype showed up many times. The chain carries TRBV12-3 or TRBV12-4 and TRBJ2-2; TRBD2 aligns across 7 bases. The CDR3 is 14 amino acids. The V and J ends lost 5 bases and 4 bases, in that order; junction bases with no gene match: 4. CDR3 region: CASSPWTSTGELFF. In DNA, the CDR3 is TGTGCCAGCAGTCCCTGGACTAGCACCGGGGAGCTGTTTTTT.

The chain uses TRBV3-1 and TRBJ2-5, with D tentatively TRBD1 (5 bases). V was trimmed by 0 bases and J by 5 bases, leaving 13 bases between them. The CDR3 length is 15 residues. Germline assignment: CDR1 LGHDT and CDR2 YNNKEL (reference sequence). For the CDR3, the DNA is TGTGCCAGCAGCCAAGAATCCGGCAGGGCCGAGACCCAGTACTTC. This gives the protein CASSQESGRAETQYF.

This clonotype was detected ten times or more. The genes are TRBV5-1 and TRBJ2-5, with 7 bases identical to TRBD2. Germline trimming cut 4 bases from V and 0 bases from J; bases unmatched to any gene: 9. There are 16 residues in the CDR3. The V gene's germline CDR1 is SGHRS and CDR2 YFSETQ. The CDR3 sequence is CASSLREAGNQETQYF. The CDR3 DNA sequence: TGCGCCAGCAGCCTCCGGGAAGCGGGGAACCAAGAGACCCAGTACTTC.

This clonotype has a count of ten or more. This chain joins TRBV5-1 and TRBJ1-1; tentative D call: TRBD1 (6 bases). This CDR3 contains 12 residues. Trimming cost V 0 bases and J 11 bases, with 11 bases left between them. Germline V gene lookup returns CDR1 SGHRS and CDR2 YFSETQ. The CDR3 coding sequence is TGCGCCAGCAGCTTGGAGGGGGGCGAGGCTTTCTTT. It is translated as CASSLEGGEAFF.

This clonotype has ten or more counts. CDR3 DNA: TGCGCCAGCAGCTTGACGGAGGGTATCTCCTACAATGAGCAGTTCTTC. It specifies CASSLTEGISYNEQFF. The chain combines TRBV5-1 with TRBJ2-1; tentatively, D is TRBD2 (6 bases). V was shortened by 1 base and J by 0 bases, with 11 bases between the two germline ends. From germline, CDR1 is SGHRS and CDR2 YFSETQ. The CDR3 extends over 16 amino acids.

This rearrangement joins TRBV7-3 to TRBJ2-5; a possible D gene is TRBD1 (6 bases). This CDR3 spans 16 amino acids. Germline assignment: CDR1 SGHTA and CDR2 FQGTGA. Trimming removed 5 bases at V and 5 bases at J, with 21 bases between. CDR3 sequence: CASSQGIGGSGETQYF. The CDR3 coding sequence is TGTGCCAGCAGCCAGGGTATTGGGGGCTCCGGGGAGACCCAGTACTTC.

There are a few counts of this clonotype. The chain is built from TRBV7-2 and TRBJ2-7; 7 positions agree with TRBD2. V dropped 4 bases and J dropped 3; count of bases not matched to a gene: 9. The CDR3 length is 15 residues. Per the germline V gene, CDR1 is SGHTA and CDR2 is FQGNSA. The CDR3 spells CASSSVPGGYYEQYV. The CDR3 coding sequence is TGTGCCAGCAGCTCGGTACCGGGAGGATACTACGAGCAGTACGTC.

The chain employs TRBV4-1 and TRBJ2-7; perhaps TRBD1 as D (5 bases). CDR1 MGHRA and CDR2 YSYEKL come from the germline V gene. CDR3 size: 15 residues. Trimming cost V 1 base and J 4 bases, with 14 bases left between them. Written as DNA, the CDR3 is TGCGCCAGCAGCCAAGCAGACAGTCCCCTTTACGAGCAGTACGTC. The encoded protein is CASSQADSPLYEQYV.

This clonotype occurred many times. This rearrangement joins TRBV2 to TRBJ2-5; D assignment may be TRBD1 or TRBD2 (5 bases each). The CDR3 extends over 13 amino acids. V lost 3 bases and J 4 bases, leaving 9 bases between the germline ends. Per the germline V gene, CDR1 is SNHLY and CDR2 is FYNNEI. CDR3 protein: CASSERGGETQYF. The CDR3 nucleotides are TGTGCCAGCAGTGAGAGGGGTGGAGAGACCCAGTACTTC.

A few counts support this clonotype. The chain links TRBV20-1 to TRBJ2-7, with D tentatively TRBD1 (5 bases). In germline, CDR1 is DFQATT, CDR2 SNEGSKA (reference sequence). Trimming shortened V by 5 bases and J by 9 bases, and 14 bases separated the two germline ends. The CDR3 has 11 residues. The CDR3 nucleotides read TGCAGTGCTCTGGGGCGGCACGGGCAGTACTTC. Protein: CSALGRHGQYF.

Ten or more counts support this clonotype. The CDR3 nucleotides are TGTGCCAGCAGCTCGAGACTAGCGGAAGAGACCCAGTACTTC. Amino acids: CASSSRLAEETQYF. The J gene is TRBJ2-5, the V gene TRBV5-5, with 9 bases that match TRBD2. The CDR3 has 14 amino acids. Germline-derived CDR1 and CDR2 are SGHKS and YYEKEE (reference sequence). V gave up 3 bases and J gave up 3 bases; unmatched junction bases: 3. The whole variable domain, remainder taken from reference TRBV5-5 and TRBJ2-5, is DAGVTQSPTHLIKTRGQQVTLRCSPISGHKSVSWYQQVLGQGPQFIFQYYEKEERGRGNFPDRFSARQFPNYSSELNVNALLLGDSALYLCASSSRLAEETQYFGPGTRLLVL.